The 10 T cell receptor beta chains below all came from one sample that was sequenced in a study of tumor-infiltrating lymphocytes in primary liver carcinoma. From roughly 20-30 mg of unsorted bulk tissue, DNA and RNA were co-extracted together. cDNA specific to TCR beta was made from 500 ng of total RNA, with a constant-region primer employed for priming. It was through three nested multiplex PCR rounds of slightly modified ARM-PCR that TCR beta libraries arose. PCR rounds one and two used TRBV1-TRBV30 forward primers with a C-beta reverse primer for around 11 cycles each. In TCRdb, the multiplex PCR reads were re-called with MiXCR into one record per CDR3 protein. Among over 35,000 distinct CDR3 sequences listed, less than 85% were seen once. The sample consisted of liver tumor tissue from sampling region 4. Indicated subset: tumor region T4, right-lateral pole. These receptor sequences come from a man aged 40-50 years with primary liver carcinoma and hepatitis B virus infection.

This clonotype was seen only a few times. No conserved phenylalanine or tryptophan ends this CDR3, so it is likely a read error. The chain joins TRBV28 to TRBJ1-1; 8 positions match TRBD1. Germline CDR1 and CDR2: MDHEN and SYDVKM. The CDR3 consists of 14 residues. J was trimmed by 5 bases and V by 3 bases; bases with no gene match: 5. CDR3 bases: TGTGCCAGCAGTTTGGACAGGGTAGTAACTGAAGCTTTCTTA. It specifies CASSLDRVVTEAFL.

On this clonotype itself: A junction end diverges from the germline sequence, so it may reflect a read error. This chain uses TRBV12-3 or TRBV12-4 with TRBJ1-1; D not resolved. This CDR3 region has 13 residues. CDR3: CVSSLVGDTETFF. DNA for the CDR3: TGTGTCAGCAGTTTAGTGGGAGACACTGAAACTTTCTTT.

This clonotype showed up just a few times. One base away lies a much larger clone, so this may be a sequencing read error. The rearrangement links TRBV28 to TRBJ2-1, with D tentatively TRBD1 or TRBD2 (6 bases each). Germline V lookup: CDR1 MDHEN, CDR2 SYDVKM. The CDR3 is made up of 14 amino acids. Written as DNA, the CDR3 is TGTTCCAGCCGAGGCGGAGGGGGAACTAATGAGCAGTTCTTC. Protein product: CSSRGGGGTNEQFF.

This clonotype was recorded at least ten times. This chain connects TRBV28 to TRBJ2-7, with 7 bases identical to TRBD2. CDR3 length: 15 residues. The germline gives CDR1 MDHEN, CDR2 SYDVKM. Trimming cost V 7 bases and J 5 bases; bases outside gene matches: 14. As DNA, the CDR3 is TGTGCCAGCACCAAAGGGGAGGGAACTGTGCACGAGCAGTACTTC. This gives the protein CASTKGEGTVHEQYF.

The V and J genes are TRBV11-2 and TRBJ2-3; 14 bases align to TRBD2. The CDR3 loop spans 16 amino acids. Per the germline V gene, CDR1 is SGHAT and CDR2 is FQNNGV. The J segment lost 11 bases and the V segment lost 6 bases, leaving 13 bases of the junction unmatched. CDR3: CASSPGLAGVAYKQYF. The DNA for the CDR3 is TGTGCCAGCAGTCCGGGACTAGCGGGAGTGGCATATAAGCAGTATTTT.

Concerning this clonotype itself: At one end, the junction sequence differs from germline, possibly due to a read error. The chain combines TRBV29-1 with TRBJ2-3; no reliable D call. Germline assignment: CDR1 SQVTM and CDR2 ANQGSEA. There are 15 residues in the CDR3. For the CDR3, the DNA is TGCAGCGTTGAGGGCGAGGCCGGCATCACAGATATGCAGTATTTC. This encodes CSVEGEAGITDMQYF.

Notes on this clonotype: The junction shows a germline mismatch at one end, possibly a read error. The V and J genes are TRBV4-2 and TRBJ2-1; D may be TRBD2 (5 bases). Germline CDR1 and CDR2: LGHNA and YNFKEQ. The CDR3 extends over 16 amino acids. CDR3: CASNQLSVLSYNEQFF. CDR3 in DNA: TGTGCTAGCAACCAACTTAGCGTGCTCTCCTACAATGAGCAGTTCTTC.

The sample holds many counts of this clonotype. The chain combines TRBV6-4 with TRBJ1-1, with D unresolved. V was clipped by 0 bases and J by 0 bases, with 8 bases between them. CDR3 length: 15 amino acids. Germline V gene data show CDR1 as MRHNA and CDR2 as SNTAGT. CDR3 bases: TGTGCCAGCAGTGACTCGGCAGAGATGAACACTGAAGCTTTCTTT. Translating it yields CASSDSAEMNTEAFF.

As to this clonotype: One end of the junction is discordant with germline, which a read error may explain. The chain carries TRBV24-1 and TRBJ2-7; no firm D call. Germline assignment: CDR1 KGHDR and CDR2 SFDVKD. The CDR3 contains 13 residues. Written as DNA, the CDR3 is TGTGCCACCTGCAACGCGGCCTCCTACGATCAGTACTTC. Amino acid sequence: CATCNAASYDQYF.

Details on this clonotype: A junction boundary mismatches the germline segment, possibly from a read error. The chain combines TRBV4-2 with TRBJ2-1; 11 bases are a match to TRBD2. Germline V lookup: CDR1 LGHNA, CDR2 YNFKEQ. The CDR3 contains 17 residues. The CDR3 loop reads CVSSQGSSLAGAHEQFF. DNA of the CDR3: TGTGTCAGCAGCCAAGGTTCATCACTAGCGGGAGCCCATGAGCAGTTCTTC.